This is a list of T cell receptor beta chains from one sample in a study of cytomegalovirus exposure and HLA in healthy donors. Assay: immunoSEQ multiplex PCR; the TCRdb copy retains only in-frame clones and omits some. In the table there are approximately 130,000 clones, around 80% of which are singletons. The sequenced material came from PBMCs. The receptor source for this set is a woman between 35 and 50 years old in good health and CMV-seronegative. The CDR3 runs from the conserved cysteine through the conserved F or W. D genes are given only for firm matches. Rows give clone size only sometimes, using once, few, many, or a class for an expanded clone.

-	-	TRBV5-6	TRBJ2-2	TGTGCCAGCAGCCCCGGTTTTGGGGGGAGCACCGGGGAGCTGTTTTTT	CASSPGFGGSTGELFF
-	-	TRBV15	TRBJ1-1	TGTGCCACCAGTAAGGGAGGCCCCACGGGCAAGACTGAAGCTTTCTTT	CATSKGGPTGKTEAFF
-	-	TRBV5-8	TRBJ2-7	TGTGCCAGCAGCTTGGGTACGGGAATCTCCTACGAGCAGTACTTC	CASSLGTGISYEQYF
-	-	TRBV29-1	TRBJ2-5	TGCAGCGCGACTCCCGGGGAGACCCAGTACTTC	CSATPGETQYF
-	-	TRBV15	TRBJ2-5	TGTGCCACCAGCGTCGGGGGTCAAGAGACCCAGTACTTC	CATSVGGQETQYF
-	once	TRBV14	TRBJ2-3	TGTGCCAGCAGCCAAGTACCGGTATTCACAGATACGCAGTATTTT	CASSQVPVFTDTQYF
-	-	TRBV10-3	TRBJ1-6	TGTGCCATCACTGTCAATGAGAATTCACCCCTCCACTTT	CAITVNENSPLHF
-	few	TRBV5-1	TRBJ1-2	TGCGCCAGCACCGCCCGCACAGGCAACTATGGCTACACCTTC	CASTARTGNYGYTF
-	once	TRBV29-1	TRBJ1-1	TGCAGCGTATCCAATCGGGGGGTCAACACTGAAGCTTTCTTT	CSVSNRGVNTEAFF
TRBD2	-	TRBV4-1	TRBJ2-1	TGCGCCAGCAGCAGACGGGGGGGTCTCAATGAGCAGTTCTTC	CASSRRGGLNEQFF
-	-	TRBV10-3	TRBJ2-1	TGTGCCATCAGTGCCGCCGTAAAGGACTTTTGGCGCAATGAGCAGTTCTTC	CAISAAVKDFWRNEQFF
-	-	TRBV28	TRBJ1-6	TGTGCCAGCAGGGGGGGAGGACACTATAATTCACCCCTCCACTTT	CASRGGGHYNSPLHF
TRBD2	-	TRBV28	TRBJ2-1	TGTGCCAGCAGTCCGGGACTAGCGGGAGCCTTTTCCTACAATGAGCAGTTCTTC	CASSPGLAGAFSYNEQFF
-	few	TRBV6-1	TRBJ2-1	TGTGCCAGCAGTGAGTTGCGGTCGTCCTACAATGAGCAGTTCTTC	CASSELRSSYNEQFF
-	-	TRBV9	TRBJ1-1	TGTGCCAGCAGCGTAGGCCCGGTGAACACTGAAGCTTTCTTT	CASSVGPVNTEAFF
-	-	TRBV2	TRBJ2-7	TGTGCCAGCAGTGGAGTACGGAAGTCCTACGAGCGATACTTC	CASSGVRKSYERYF
TRBD1	few	TRBV29-1	TRBJ1-4	TGCAGCGTTGCAACAGGGGGCTATGAAAAACTGTTTTTT	CSVATGGYEKLFF
-	-	TRBV5-6	TRBJ1-2	TGTGCCAGCAGCTCGCAGGTCGGCTATGGCTACACCTTC	CASSSQVGYGYTF
-	few	TRBV6-1	TRBJ1-1	TGTGCCGGGGGGGAGAGAAGGAACACTGAAGCTTTCTTT	CAGGERRNTEAFF
-	-	TRBV2	TRBJ1-2	TGTGCCAGCAGTGAAGACGGGACAACTTATGGCTACACCTTC	CASSEDGTTYGYTF
TRBD1	-	TRBV2	TRBJ1-2	TGTGCCAGCAGTAGACAGGGGGATGATGGCTACACCTTC	CASSRQGDDGYTF
TRBD1	-	TRBV18	TRBJ1-4	TGTGCCAGCTCATCGACAGGGGGGAATGAAAAACTGTTTTTT	CASSSTGGNEKLFF
-	-	TRBV28	TRBJ1-6	TGTGCCAGCAGCCAGACATTCTATAATTCACCCCTTCACTTT	CASSQTFYNSPLHF
-	-	TRBV9	TRBJ1-2	TGTGCCAGCAGCGCACCCGAGCACGGCTACACCTTC	CASSAPEHGYTF
-	once	TRBV4-2	TRBJ1-2	TGTGCCAGCAGCCAAGATCTGGGCCAGCCCGAGAATGGCTACACCTTC	CASSQDLGQPENGYTF
-	-	TRBV7-8	TRBJ2-7	TGTGCCAGCAGCCCAAGGGAACTGGCCCGGAGGGAGTACGAGCAGTACTTC	CASSPRELARREYEQYF